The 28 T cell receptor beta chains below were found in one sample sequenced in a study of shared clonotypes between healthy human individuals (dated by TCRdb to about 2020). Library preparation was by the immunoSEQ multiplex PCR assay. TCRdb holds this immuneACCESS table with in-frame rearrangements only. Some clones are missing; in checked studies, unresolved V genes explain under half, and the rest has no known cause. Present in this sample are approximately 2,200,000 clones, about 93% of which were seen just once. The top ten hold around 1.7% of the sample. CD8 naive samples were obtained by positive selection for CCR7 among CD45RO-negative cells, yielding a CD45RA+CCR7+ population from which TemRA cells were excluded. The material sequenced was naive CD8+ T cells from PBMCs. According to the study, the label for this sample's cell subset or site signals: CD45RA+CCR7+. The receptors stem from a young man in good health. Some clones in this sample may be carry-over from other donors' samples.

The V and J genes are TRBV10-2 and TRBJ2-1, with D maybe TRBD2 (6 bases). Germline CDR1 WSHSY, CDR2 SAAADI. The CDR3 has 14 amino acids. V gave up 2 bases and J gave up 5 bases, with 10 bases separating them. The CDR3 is CASSEVRLDNEQFF. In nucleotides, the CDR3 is TGCGCCAGCAGTGAGGTGCGACTAGACAATGAGCAGTTCTTC.

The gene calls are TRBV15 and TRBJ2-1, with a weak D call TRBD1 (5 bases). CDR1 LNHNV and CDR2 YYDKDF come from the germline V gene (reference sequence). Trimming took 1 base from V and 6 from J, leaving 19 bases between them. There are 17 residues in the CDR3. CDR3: CATSRVGLGARGNEQFF. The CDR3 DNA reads TGTGCCACCAGCAGAGTCGGCTTAGGGGCGCGAGGCAATGAGCAGTTCTTC.

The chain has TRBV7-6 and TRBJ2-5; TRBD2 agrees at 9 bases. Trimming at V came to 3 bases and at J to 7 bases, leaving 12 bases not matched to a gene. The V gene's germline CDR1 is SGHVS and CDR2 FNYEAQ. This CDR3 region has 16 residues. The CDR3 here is CASSFLAGDEEGTQYF. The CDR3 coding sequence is TGTGCCAGCAGCTTCTTAGCGGGAGACGAGGAAGGGACCCAGTACTTC.

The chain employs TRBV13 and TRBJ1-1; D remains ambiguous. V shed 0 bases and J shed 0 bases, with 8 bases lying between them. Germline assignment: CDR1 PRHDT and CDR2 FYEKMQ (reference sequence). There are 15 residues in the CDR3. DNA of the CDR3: TGTGCCAGCAGCTTAGGCCGGCGGGTGAACACTGAAGCTTTCTTT. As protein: CASSLGRRVNTEAFF.

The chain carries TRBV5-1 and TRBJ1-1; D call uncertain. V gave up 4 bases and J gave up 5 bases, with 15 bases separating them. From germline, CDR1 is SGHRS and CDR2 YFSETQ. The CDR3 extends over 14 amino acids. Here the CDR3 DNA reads TGCGCCAGCAGCCCACCGGGCGGGAGGACTGAAGCTTTCTTT. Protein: CASSPPGGRTEAFF.

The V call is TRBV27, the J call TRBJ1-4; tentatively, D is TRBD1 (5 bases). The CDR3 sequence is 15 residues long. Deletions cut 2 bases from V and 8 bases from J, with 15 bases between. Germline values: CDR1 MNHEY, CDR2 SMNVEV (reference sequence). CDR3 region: CASSLGIGVGEKLFF. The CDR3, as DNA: TGTGCCAGCAGTTTAGGTATAGGGGTCGGGGAAAAACTGTTTTTT.

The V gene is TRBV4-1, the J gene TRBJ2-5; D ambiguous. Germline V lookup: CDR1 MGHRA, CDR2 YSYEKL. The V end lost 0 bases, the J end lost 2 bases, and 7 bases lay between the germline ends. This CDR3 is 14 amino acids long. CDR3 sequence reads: CASSQDPRQETQYF. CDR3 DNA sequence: TGCGCCAGCAGCCAAGATCCTAGGCAAGAGACCCAGTACTTC.

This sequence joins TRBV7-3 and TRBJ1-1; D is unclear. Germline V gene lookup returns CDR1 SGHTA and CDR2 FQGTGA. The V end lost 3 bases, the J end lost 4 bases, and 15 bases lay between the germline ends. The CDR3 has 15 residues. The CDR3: CASSFSERLGTEAFF. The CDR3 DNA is TGTGCCAGCAGCTTTAGTGAGCGGTTGGGCACTGAAGCTTTCTTT.

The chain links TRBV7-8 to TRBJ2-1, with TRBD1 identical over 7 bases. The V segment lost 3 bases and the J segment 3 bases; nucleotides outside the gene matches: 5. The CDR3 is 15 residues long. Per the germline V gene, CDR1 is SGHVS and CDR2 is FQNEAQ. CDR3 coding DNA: TGTGCCAGCAGCTTCACGGACAGGCGCTACAATGAGCAGTTCTTC. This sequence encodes CASSFTDRRYNEQFF.

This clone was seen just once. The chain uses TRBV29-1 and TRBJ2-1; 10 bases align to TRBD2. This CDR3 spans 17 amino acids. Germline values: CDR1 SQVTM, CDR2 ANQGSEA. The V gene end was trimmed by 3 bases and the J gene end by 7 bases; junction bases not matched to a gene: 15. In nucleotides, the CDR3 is TGCAGCGTTGATGGGCTAGCGGGGGCCCCCCGCGAAAATGAGCAGTTCTTC. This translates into CSVDGLAGAPRENEQFF.

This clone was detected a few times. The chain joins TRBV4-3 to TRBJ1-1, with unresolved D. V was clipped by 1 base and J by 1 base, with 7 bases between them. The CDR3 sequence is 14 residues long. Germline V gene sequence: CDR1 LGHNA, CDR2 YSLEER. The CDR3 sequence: CASSQGARNTEAFF. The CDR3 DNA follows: TGCGCCAGCAGCCAAGGGGCGAGGAACACTGAAGCTTTCTTT.

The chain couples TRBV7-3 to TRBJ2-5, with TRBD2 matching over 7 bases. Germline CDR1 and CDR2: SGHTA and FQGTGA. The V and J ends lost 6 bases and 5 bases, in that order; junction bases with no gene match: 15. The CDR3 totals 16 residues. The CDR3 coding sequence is TGTGCCAGCAGTTTAGGAGGGTTGGGGAGGGCGGAGACCCAGTACTTC. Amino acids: CASSLGGLGRAETQYF.

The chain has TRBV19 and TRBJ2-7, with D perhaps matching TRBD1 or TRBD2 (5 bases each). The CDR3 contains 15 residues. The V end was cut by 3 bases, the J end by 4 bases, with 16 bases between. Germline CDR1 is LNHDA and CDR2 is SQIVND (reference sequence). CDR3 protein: CASSIWGGGTYEQYF. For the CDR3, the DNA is TGTGCCAGTAGTATTTGGGGCGGAGGAACGTACGAGCAGTACTTC. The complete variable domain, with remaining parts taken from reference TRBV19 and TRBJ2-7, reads DGGITQSPKYLFRKEGQNVTLSCEQNLNHDAMYWYRQDPGQGLRLIYYSQIVNDFQKGDIAEGYSVSREKKESFPLTVTSAQKNPTAFYLCASSIWGGGTYEQYFGPGTRLTVT.

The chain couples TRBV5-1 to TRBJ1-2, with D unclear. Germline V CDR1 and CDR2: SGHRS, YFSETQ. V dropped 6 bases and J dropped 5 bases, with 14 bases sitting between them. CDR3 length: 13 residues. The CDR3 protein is CASKTETLYGYTF. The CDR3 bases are TGCGCCAGCAAGACCGAAACTTTATATGGCTACACCTTC.

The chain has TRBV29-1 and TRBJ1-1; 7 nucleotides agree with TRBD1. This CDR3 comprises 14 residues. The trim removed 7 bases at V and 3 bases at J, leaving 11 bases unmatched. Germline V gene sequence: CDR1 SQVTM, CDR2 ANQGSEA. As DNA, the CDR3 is TGCAGCGCCAGCCGACAGGGTTTCGACACTGAAGCTTTCTTT. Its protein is CSASRQGFDTEAFF.

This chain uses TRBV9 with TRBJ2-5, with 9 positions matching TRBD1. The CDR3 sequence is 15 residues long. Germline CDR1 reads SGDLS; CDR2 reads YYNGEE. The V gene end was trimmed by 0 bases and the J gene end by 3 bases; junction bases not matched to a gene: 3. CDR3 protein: CASSVVTGGEETQYF. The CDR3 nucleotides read TGTGCCAGCAGCGTAGTGACAGGGGGTGAAGAGACCCAGTACTTC.

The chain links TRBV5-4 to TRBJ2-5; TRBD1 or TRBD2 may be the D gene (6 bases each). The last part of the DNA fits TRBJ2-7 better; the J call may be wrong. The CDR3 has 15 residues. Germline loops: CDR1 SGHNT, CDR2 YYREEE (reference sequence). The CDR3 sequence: CASSGGTQSSYEQYF. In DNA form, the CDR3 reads TGTGCCAGCAGCGGCGGGACACAGAGCTCCTACGAGCAGTACTTC.

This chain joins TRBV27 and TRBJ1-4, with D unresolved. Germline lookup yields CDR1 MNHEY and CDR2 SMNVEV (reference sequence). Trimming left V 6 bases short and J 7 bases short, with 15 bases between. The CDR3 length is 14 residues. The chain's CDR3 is CASSPRKTLEKLFF. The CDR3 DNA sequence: TGTGCCAGCAGCCCGAGGAAAACGCTTGAAAAACTGTTTTTT.

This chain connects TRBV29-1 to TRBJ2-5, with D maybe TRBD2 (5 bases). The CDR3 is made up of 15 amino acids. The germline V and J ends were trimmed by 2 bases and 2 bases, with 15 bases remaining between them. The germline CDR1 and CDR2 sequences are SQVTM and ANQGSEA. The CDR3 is CSVESSTLLQETQYF. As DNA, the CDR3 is TGCAGCGTTGAATCTAGCACCTTACTTCAAGAGACCCAGTACTTC.

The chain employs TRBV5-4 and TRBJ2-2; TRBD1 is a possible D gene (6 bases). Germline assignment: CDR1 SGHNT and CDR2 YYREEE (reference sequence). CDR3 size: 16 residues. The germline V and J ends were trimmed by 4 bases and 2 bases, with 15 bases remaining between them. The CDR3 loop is CASSALRDTNTGELFF. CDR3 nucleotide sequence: TGTGCCAGCAGCGCTCTCCGGGACACTAACACCGGGGAGCTGTTTTTT. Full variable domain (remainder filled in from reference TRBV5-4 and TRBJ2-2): ETGVTQSPTHLIKTRGQQVTLRCSSQSGHNTVSWYQQALGQGPQFIFQYYREEENGRGNFPPRFSGLQFPNYSSELNVNALELDDSALYLCASSALRDTNTGELFFGEGSRLTVL.

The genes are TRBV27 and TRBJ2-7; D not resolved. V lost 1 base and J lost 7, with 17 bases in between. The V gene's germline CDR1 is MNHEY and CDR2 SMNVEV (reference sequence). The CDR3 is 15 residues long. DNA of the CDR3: TGTGCCAGCAGTTTATGGAGTGGTCTTCTGGGTGAGCAGTACTTC. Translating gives CASSLWSGLLGEQYF.

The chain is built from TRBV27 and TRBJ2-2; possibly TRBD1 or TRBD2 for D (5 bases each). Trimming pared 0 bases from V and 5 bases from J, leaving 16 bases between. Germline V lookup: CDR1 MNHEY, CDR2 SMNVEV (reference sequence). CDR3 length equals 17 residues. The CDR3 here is CASSLSLWGIGTGELFF. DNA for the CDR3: TGTGCCAGCAGTTTATCTCTTTGGGGGATCGGGACCGGGGAGCTGTTTTTT.

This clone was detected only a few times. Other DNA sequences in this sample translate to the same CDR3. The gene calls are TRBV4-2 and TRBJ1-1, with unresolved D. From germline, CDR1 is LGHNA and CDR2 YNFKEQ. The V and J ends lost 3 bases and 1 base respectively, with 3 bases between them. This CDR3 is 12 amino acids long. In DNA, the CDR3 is TGTGCCAGCAGCCAGGGGAACACTGAAGCTTTCTTT. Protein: CASSQGNTEAFF.

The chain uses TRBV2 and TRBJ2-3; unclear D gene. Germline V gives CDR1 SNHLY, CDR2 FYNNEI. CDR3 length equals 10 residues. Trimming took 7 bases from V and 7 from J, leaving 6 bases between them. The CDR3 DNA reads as TGTGCCAGCATTAACAATACGCAGTATTTT. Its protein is CASINNTQYF.

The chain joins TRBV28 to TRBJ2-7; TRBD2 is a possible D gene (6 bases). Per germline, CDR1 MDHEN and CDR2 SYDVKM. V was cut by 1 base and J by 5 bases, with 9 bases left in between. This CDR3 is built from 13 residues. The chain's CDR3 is CASSLSGVHEQYF. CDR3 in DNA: TGTGCCAGCAGTTTATCGGGGGTCCACGAGCAGTACTTC.

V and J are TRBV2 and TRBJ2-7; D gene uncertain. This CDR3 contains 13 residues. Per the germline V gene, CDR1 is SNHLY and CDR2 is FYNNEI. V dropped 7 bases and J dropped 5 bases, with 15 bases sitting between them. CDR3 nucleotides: TGTGCCAGCATTTACGTGGGTCGGGACGAGCAGTACTTC. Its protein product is CASIYVGRDEQYF.

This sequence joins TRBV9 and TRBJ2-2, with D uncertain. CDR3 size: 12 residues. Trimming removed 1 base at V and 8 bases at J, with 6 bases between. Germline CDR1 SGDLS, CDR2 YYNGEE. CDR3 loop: CASSVIRGELFF. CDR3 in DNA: TGTGCCAGCAGCGTAATAAGGGGGGAGCTGTTTTTT.

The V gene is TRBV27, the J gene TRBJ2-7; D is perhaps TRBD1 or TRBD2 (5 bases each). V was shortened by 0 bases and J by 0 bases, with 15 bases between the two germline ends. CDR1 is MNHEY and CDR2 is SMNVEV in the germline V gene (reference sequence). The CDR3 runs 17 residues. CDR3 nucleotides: TGTGCCAGCAGTTTATCCCCTTCCGGGACCTTCTCCTACGAGCAGTACTTC. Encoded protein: CASSLSPSGTFSYEQYF.